This T cell receptor (beta chain) is drawn from a study of beta chain features in type 1 diabetes. General study results and limits: The study found moderately but significantly shorter TCRB CDR3s in all four CD4+ subsets of Type 1 diabetes patients. For patients, the naive, central memory and Treg TCRB repertoires appeared more alike than for healthy donors.

The whole isolated RNA underwent reverse transcription, so sequencing captured expressed TCRB transcripts. Regulatory, naive and central memory T cell samples averaged approximately 3.8 million reads. Measured with immunoSEQ multiplex PCR; TCRdb has only the in-frame clones, and not every one. Altogether hundreds of thousands of clones are present, 13% being singletons, with the ten largest covering approximately 0.021%. As concerns this clone: The antigen is not known.

Around 100 mL of blood, on average, came from one heparinised draw per donor. Sorted populations all exceeded 95% purity. This CDR3 region has 13 residues. The germline V gene encodes CDR1 SQVTM and CDR2 ANQGSEA. Deletions cut 2 bases from V and 1 base from J, with 8 bases between. This TCR was sampled from a man aged 18 to 29 with type 1 diabetes. The chain combines TRBV29-1 with TRBJ1-2; D gene uncertain. The sequenced sample consisted of naive CD4+ T cells from blood. Here the CDR3 reads CSVEKADNYGYTF. CDR3 nucleotides: TGCAGCGTTGAAAAGGCCGATAACTATGGCTACACCTTC.